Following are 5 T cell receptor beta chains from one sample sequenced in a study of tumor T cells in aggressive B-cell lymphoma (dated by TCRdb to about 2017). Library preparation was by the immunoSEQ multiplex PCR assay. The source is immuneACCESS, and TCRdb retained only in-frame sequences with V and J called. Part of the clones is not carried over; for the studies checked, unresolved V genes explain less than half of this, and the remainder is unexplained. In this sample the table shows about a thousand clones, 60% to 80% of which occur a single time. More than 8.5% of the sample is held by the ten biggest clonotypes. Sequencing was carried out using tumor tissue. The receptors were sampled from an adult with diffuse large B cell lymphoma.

CDR3 sequence (DNA): TGTGCCAGCACTCCAACAGGAGTTGCGGGCTACACCTTC. Translation: CASTPTGVAGYTF. This chain connects TRBV6-1 to TRBJ1-2; possible D gene TRBD1, 5 bases. The ends were cut back, 7 bases at V and 8 bases at J, with 17 bases in the middle. The CDR3 has 13 residues. The germline V gene has CDR1 MNHNS and CDR2 SASEGT.

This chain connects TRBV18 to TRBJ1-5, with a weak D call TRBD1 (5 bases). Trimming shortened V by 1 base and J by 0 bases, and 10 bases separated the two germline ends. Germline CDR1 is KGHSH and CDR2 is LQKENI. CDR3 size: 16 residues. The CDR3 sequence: CASSPLRQYSNQPQHF. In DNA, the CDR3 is TGTGCCAGCTCACCACTTCGACAGTATAGCAATCAGCCCCAGCATTTT.

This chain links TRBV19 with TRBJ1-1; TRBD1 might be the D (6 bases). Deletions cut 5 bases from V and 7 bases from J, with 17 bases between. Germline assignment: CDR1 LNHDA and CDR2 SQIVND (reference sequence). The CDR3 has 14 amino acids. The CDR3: CASSLTGHAYEAFF. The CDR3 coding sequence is TGTGCCAGTAGTCTCACAGGGCACGCGTATGAAGCTTTCTTT.

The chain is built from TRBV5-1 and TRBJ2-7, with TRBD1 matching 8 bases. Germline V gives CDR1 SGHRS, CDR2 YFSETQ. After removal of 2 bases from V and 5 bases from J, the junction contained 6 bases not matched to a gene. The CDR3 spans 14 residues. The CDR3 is CASSFAGQGDEQYF. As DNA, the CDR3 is TGCGCCAGCAGCTTCGCTGGACAGGGCGACGAGCAGTACTTC.

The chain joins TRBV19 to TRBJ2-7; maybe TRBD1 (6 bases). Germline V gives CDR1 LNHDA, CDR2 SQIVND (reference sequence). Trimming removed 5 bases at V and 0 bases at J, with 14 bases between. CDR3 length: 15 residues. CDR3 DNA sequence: TGTGCCAGTAGTCTGGAAACAGGGACCTCCTACGAGCAGTACTTC. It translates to CASSLETGTSYEQYF.